The sequence of this TCR beta chain was determined in a study of molecular identifiers for immune sequencing clone quantification. The bulk TCR libraries were made with methods described before and with listed TCR primers. TCRdb reprocessed the PCR reads with MiXCR, giving one entry per CDR3 protein. The sample shows hundreds of thousands of distinct CDR3 sequences, roughly 24% of them seen only once. Study observations and caveats: Beyond 20 RNA copies, clones held over 98% of effector molecules, compared with under 1% in naive cells. Highly expanded clones may be undercounted when identical TCR molecules share barcodes.

This clonotype was recorded many times. Its cognate antigen is unknown. V lost 1 base to trimming and J lost 1 base; unmatched junction nucleotides: 3. CDR3 length equals 15 residues. Germline CDR1 SGHDN, CDR2 FVKESK. This TCR was recovered from a human donor in good health. Some libraries in this study had Jurkat cell RNA spiked in. The V and J genes are TRBV14 and TRBJ2-5; 7 positions agree with TRBD1. Sequencing was done on a sample of naive CD8+ T cells from blood, with Jurkat cell RNA spiked in. Subset here: FACS-sorted CD8+CD4-CCR7+CD45RA+ naive T cells. In nucleotides, the CDR3 is TGTGCCAGCAGCCAAGCCAGGGGGTTCCAAGAGACCCAGTACTTC. It encodes CASSQARGFQETQYF.